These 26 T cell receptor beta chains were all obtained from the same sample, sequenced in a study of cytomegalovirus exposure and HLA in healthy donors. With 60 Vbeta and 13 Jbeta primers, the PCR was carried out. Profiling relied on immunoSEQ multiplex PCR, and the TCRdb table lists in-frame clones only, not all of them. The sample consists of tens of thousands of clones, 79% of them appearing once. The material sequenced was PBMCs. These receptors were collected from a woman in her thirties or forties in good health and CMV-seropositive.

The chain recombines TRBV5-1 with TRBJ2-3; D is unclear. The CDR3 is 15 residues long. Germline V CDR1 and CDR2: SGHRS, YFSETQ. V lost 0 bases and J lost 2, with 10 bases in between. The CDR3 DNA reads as TGCGCCAGCAGCTTGGATGGCACAGCCACAGATACGCAGTATTTT. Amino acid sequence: CASSLDGTATDTQYF.

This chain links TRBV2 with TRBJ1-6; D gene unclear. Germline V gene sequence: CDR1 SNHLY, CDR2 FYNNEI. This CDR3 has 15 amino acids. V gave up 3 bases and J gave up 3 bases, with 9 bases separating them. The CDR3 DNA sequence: TGTGCCAGCAGTGACCCCAGGCGCTATAATTCACCCCTCCACTTT. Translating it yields CASSDPRRYNSPLHF.

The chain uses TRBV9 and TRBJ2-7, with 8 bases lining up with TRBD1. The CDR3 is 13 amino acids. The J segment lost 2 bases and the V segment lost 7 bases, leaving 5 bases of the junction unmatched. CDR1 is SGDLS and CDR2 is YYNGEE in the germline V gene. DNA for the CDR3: TGTGCCAGCGGGACAGGCCGTACCTACGAGCAGTACTTC. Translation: CASGTGRTYEQYF.

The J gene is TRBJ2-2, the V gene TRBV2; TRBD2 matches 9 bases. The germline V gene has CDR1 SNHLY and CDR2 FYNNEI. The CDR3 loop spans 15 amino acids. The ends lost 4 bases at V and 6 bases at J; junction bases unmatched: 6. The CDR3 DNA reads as TGTGCCAGCAGTGCGGCGGGGGGGAGGCCCGGGGAGCTGTTTTTT. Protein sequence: CASSAAGGRPGELFF. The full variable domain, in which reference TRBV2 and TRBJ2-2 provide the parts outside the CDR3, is EPEVTQTPSHQVTQMGQEVILRCVPISNHLYFYWYRQILGQKVEFLVSFYNNEISEKSEIFDDQFSVERPDGSNFTLKIRSTKLEDSAMYFCASSAAGGRPGELFFGEGSRLTVL.

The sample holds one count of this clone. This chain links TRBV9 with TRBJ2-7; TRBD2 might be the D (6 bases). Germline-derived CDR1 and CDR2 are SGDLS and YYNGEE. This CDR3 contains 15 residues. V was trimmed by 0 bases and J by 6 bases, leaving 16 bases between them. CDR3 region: CASSVGVAAAGEQYF. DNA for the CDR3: TGTGCCAGCAGCGTAGGGGTAGCGGCGGCCGGCGAGCAGTACTTC.

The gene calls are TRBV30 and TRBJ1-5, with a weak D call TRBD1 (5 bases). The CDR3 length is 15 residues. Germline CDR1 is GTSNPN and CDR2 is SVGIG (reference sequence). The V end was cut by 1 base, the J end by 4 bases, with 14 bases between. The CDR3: CAWSEQGFGNQPQHF. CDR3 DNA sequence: TGTGCCTGGAGTGAGCAGGGATTTGGAAATCAGCCCCAGCATTTT.

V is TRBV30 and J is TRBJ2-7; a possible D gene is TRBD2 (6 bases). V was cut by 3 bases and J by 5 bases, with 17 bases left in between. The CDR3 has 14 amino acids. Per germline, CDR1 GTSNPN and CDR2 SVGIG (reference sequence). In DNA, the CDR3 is TGTGCCTGGAGAAAAGAGTGGAGGGTCCACGAGCAGTACTTC. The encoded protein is CAWRKEWRVHEQYF.

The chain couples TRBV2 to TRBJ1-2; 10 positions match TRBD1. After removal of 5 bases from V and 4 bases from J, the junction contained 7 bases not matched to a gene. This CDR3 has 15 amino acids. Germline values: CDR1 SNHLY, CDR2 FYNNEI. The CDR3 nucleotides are TGTGCCAGCAGTTCCGGGGACAGGGGAATCTATGGCTACACCTTC. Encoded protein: CASSSGDRGIYGYTF.

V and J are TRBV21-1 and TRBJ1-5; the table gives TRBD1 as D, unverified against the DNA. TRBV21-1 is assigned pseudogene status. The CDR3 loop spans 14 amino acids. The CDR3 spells CASEGACGNQPQNF. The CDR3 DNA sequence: TGTGCCAGCGAGGGGGCTTGCGGCAATCAGCCCCAGAATTTT.

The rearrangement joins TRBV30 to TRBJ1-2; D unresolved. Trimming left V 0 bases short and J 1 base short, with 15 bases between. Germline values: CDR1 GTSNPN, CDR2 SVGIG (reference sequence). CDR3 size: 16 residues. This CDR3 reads CAWSVPLTTGNYGYTF. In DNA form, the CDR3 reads TGTGCCTGGAGTGTCCCACTGACGACTGGTAACTATGGCTACACCTTC. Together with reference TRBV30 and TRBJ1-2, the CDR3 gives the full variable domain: SQTIHQWPATLVQPVGSPLSLECTVEGTSNPNLYWYRQAAGRGLQLLFYSVGIGQISSEVPQNLSASRPQDRQFILSSKKLLLSDSGFYLCAWSVPLTTGNYGYTFGSGTRLTVV.

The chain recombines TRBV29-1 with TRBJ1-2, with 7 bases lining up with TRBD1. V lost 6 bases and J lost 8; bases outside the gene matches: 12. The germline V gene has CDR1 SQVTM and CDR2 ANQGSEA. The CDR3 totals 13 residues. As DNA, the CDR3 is TGCAGCGTGAAACCCCGGGACAGTCAAGGCTACACCTTC. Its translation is CSVKPRDSQGYTF. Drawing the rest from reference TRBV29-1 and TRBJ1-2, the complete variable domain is SAVISQKPSRDICQRGTSLTIQCQVDSQVTMMFWYRQQPGQSLTLIATANQGSEATYESGFVIDKFPISRPNLTFSTLTVSNMSPEDSSIYLCSVKPRDSQGYTFGSGTRLTVV.

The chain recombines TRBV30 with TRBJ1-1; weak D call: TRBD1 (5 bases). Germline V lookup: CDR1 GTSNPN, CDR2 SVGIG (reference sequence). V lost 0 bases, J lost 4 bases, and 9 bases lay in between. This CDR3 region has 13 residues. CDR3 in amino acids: CAWSVETVTEAFF. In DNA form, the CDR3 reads TGTGCCTGGAGTGTTGAGACAGTCACTGAAGCTTTCTTT.

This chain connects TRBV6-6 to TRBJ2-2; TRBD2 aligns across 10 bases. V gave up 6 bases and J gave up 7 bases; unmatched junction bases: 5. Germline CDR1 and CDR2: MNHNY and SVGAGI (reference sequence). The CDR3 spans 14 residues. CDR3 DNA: TGTGCCAGCAGACCTGGGACTAGCGACGGGGAGCTGTTTTTT. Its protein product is CASRPGTSDGELFF.

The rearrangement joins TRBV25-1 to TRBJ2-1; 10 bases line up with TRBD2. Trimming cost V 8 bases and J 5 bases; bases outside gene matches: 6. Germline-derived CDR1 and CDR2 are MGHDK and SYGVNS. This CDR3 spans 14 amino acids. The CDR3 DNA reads TGTGCCAGCCAGCTAGCGGGAGTCGACAATGAGCAGTTCTTC. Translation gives CASQLAGVDNEQFF.

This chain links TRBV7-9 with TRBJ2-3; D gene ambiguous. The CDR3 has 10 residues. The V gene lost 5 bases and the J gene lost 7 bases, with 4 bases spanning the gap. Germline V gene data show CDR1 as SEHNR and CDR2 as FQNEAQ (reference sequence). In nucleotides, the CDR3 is TGTGCCAGCAGCCTTAATACGCAGTATTTT. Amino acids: CASSLNTQYF.

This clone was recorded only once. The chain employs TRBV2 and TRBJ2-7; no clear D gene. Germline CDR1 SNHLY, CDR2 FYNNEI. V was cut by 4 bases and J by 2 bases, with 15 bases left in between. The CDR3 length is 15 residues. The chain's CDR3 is CASSGLLISPYEQYF. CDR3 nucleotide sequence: TGTGCCAGCAGTGGACTCCTAATATCCCCCTACGAGCAGTACTTC.

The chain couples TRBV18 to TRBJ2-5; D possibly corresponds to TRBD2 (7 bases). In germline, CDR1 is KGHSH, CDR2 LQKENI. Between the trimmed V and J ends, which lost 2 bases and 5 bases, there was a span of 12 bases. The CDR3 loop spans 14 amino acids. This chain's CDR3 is CASSPGGGWETQYF. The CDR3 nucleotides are TGTGCCAGCTCACCAGGCGGGGGCTGGGAGACCCAGTACTTC.

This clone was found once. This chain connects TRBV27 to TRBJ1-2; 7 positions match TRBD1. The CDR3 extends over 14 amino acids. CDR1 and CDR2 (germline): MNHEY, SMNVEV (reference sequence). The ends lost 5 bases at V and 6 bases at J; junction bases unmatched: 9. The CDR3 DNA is TGTGCCAGCAGTGCCCGGCGAACAGGGGATGGCTACACCTTC. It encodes CASSARRTGDGYTF.

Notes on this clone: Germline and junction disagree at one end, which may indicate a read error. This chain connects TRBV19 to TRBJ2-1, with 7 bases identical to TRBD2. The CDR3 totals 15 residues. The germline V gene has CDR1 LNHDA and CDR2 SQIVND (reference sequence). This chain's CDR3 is CASSWSGNSHNEQFF. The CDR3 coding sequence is TGTGCCAGTAGTTGGAGCGGGAACTCCCACAATGAGCAGTTCTTC.

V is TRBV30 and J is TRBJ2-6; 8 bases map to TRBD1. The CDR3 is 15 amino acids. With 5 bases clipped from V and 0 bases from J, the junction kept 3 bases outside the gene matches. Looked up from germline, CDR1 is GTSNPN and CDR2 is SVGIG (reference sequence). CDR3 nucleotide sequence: TGTGCCTGGGGACAGGGCACCTCTGGGGCCAACGTCCTGACTTTC. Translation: CAWGQGTSGANVLTF.

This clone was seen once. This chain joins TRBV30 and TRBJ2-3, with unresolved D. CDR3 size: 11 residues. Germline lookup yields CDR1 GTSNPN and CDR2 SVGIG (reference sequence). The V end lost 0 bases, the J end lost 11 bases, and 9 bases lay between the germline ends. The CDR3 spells CAWSVLVVQYF. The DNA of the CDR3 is TGTGCCTGGAGTGTACTGGTTGTGCAGTATTTT.

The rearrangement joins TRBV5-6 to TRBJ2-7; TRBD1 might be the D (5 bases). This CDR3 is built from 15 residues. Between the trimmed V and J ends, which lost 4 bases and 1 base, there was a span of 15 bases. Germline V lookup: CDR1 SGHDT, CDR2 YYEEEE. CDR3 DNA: TGTGCCAGCAGCCCACGACAGCTTCAATCCTACGAGCAGTACTTC. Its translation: CASSPRQLQSYEQYF. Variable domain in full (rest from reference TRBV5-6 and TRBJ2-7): DAGVTQSPTHLIKTRGQQVTLRCSPKSGHDTVSWYQQALGQGPQFIFQYYEEEERQRGNFPDRFSGHQFPNYSSELNVNALLLGDSALYLCASSPRQLQSYEQYFGPGTRLTVT.

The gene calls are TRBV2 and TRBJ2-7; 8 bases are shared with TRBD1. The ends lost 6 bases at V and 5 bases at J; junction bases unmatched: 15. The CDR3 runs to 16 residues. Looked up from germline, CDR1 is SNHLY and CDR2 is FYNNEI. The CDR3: CASRVGRTGSRNEQYF. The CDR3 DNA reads TGTGCCAGCAGGGTTGGAAGGACAGGGAGTAGGAACGAGCAGTACTTC. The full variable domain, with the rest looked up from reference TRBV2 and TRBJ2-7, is EPEVTQTPSHQVTQMGQEVILRCVPISNHLYFYWYRQILGQKVEFLVSFYNNEISEKSEIFDDQFSVERPDGSNFTLKIRSTKLEDSAMYFCASRVGRTGSRNEQYFGPGTRLTVT.

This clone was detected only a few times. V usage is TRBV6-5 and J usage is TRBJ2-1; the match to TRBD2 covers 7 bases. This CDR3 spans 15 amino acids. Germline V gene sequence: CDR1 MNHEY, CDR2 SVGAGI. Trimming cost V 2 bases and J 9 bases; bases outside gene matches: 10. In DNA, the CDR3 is TGTGCCAGCAGTTACGGCCGAGGACTAGATGGTGAGCAGTTCTTC. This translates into CASSYGRGLDGEQFF.

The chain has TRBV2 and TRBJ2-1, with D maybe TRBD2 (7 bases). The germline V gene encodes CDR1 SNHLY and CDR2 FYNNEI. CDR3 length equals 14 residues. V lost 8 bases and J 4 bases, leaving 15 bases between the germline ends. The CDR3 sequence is CASRGGGRYNEQFF. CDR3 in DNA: TGTGCCAGCCGAGGGGGGGGCCGGTACAATGAGCAGTTCTTC.

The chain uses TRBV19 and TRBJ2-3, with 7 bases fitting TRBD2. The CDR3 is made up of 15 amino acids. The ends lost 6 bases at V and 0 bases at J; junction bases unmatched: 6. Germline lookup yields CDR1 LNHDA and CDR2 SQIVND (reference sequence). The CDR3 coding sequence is TGTGCCAGTAGCCAGGCTAGCGGAAGCACAGATACGCAGTATTTT. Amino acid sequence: CASSQASGSTDTQYF.